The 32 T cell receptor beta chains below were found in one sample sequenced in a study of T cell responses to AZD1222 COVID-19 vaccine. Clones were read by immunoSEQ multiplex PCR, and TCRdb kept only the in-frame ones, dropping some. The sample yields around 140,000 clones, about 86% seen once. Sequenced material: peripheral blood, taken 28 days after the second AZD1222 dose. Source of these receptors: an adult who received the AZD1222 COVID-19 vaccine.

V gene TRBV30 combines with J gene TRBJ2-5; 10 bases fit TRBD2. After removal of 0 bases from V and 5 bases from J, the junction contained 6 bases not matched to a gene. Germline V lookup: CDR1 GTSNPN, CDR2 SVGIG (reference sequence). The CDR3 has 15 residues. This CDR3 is CAWSVAGGPWETQYF. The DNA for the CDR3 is TGTGCCTGGAGTGTAGCGGGAGGGCCATGGGAGACCCAGTACTTC.

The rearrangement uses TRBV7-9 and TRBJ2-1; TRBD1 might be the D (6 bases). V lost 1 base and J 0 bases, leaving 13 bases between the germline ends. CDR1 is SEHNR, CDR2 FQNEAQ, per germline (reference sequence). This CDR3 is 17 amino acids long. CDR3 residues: CASSLVGGRSSYNEQFF. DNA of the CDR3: TGTGCCAGCAGCTTAGTTGGGGGCCGTAGCTCCTACAATGAGCAGTTCTTC.

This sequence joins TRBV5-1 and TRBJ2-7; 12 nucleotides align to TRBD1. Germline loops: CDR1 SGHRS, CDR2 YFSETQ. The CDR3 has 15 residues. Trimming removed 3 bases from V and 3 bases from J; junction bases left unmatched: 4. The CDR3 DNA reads TGCGCCAGCAGCTCCGGGACAGGGGGCATCTACGAGCAGTACTTC. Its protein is CASSSGTGGIYEQYF. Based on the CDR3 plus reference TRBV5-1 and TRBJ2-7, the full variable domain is KAGVTQTPRYLIKTRGQQVTLSCSPISGHRSVSWYQQTPGQGLQFLFEYFSETQRNKGNFPGRFSGRQFSNSRSEMNVSTLELGDSALYLCASSSGTGGIYEQYFGPGTRLTVT.

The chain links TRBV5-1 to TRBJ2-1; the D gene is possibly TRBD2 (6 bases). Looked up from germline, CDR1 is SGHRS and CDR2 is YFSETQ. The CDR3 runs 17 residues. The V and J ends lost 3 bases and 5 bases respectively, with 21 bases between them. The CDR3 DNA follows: TGCGCCAGCAGCTGGGGGGATCGGGCTAGCGTCAACAATGAGCAGTTCTTC. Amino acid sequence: CASSWGDRASVNNEQFF.

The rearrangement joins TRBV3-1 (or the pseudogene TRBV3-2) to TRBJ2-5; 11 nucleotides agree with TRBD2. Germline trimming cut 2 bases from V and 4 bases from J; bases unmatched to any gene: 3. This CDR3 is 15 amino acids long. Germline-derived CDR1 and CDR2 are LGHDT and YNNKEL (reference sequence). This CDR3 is CASSQSGTSGETQYF. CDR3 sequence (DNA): TGTGCCAGCAGCCAATCGGGGACTAGCGGAGAGACCCAGTACTTC.

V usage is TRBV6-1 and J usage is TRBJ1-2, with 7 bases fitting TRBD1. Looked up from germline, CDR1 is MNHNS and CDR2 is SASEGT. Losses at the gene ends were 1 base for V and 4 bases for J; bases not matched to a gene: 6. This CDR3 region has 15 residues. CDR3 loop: CASSEVTGSSYGYTF. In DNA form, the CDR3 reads TGTGCCAGCAGTGAAGTGACAGGGAGCAGCTATGGCTACACCTTC.

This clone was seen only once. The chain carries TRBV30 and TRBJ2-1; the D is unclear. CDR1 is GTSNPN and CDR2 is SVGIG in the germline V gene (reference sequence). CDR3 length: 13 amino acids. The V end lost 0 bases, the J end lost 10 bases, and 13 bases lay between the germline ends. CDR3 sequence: CAWSVSGEAEQFF. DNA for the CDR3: TGTGCCTGGAGTGTAAGTGGGGAAGCCGAGCAGTTCTTC. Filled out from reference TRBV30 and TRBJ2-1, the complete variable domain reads SQTIHQWPATLVQPVGSPLSLECTVEGTSNPNLYWYRQAAGRGLQLLFYSVGIGQISSEVPQNLSASRPQDRQFILSSKKLLLSDSGFYLCAWSVSGEAEQFFGPGTRLTVL.

Here the CDR3 reads CATRPGGVAYEQYF. The CDR3 region has the DNA TGTGCCACCCGCCCGGGGGGGGTTGCCTACGAGCAGTACTTC. This sequence joins TRBV15 and TRBJ2-7, with 8 bases lining up with TRBD2. This CDR3 is built from 14 residues. V lost 8 bases and J lost 2; bases outside the gene matches: 8. CDR1 LNHNV and CDR2 YYDKDF come from the germline V gene (reference sequence).

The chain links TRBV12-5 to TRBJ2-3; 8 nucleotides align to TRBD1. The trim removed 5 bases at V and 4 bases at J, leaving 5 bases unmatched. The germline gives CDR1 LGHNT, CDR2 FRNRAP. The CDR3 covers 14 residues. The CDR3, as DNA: TGTGCTAGTGGTCCGGGGACAGGCTCAGATACGCAGTATTTT. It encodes CASGPGTGSDTQYF.

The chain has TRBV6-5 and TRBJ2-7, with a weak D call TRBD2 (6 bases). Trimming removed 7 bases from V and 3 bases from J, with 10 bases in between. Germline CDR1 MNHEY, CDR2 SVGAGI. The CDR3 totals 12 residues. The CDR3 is CASTGADYEQYF. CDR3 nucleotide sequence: TGTGCCAGCACGGGAGCAGACTACGAGCAGTACTTC.

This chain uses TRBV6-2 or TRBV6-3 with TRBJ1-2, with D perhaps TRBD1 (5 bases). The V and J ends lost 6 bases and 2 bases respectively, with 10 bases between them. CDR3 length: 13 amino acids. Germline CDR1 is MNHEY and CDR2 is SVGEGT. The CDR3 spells CASSDRGNYGYTF. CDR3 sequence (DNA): TGTGCCAGCAGCGACCGGGGGAACTATGGCTACACCTTC.

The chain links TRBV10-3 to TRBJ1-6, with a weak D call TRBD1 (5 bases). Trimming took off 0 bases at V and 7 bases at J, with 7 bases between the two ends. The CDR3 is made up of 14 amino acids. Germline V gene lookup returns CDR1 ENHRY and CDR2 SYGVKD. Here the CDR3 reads CAISESGGNSPLHF. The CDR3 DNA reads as TGTGCCATCAGTGAGTCCGGGGGGAATTCACCCCTCCACTTT.

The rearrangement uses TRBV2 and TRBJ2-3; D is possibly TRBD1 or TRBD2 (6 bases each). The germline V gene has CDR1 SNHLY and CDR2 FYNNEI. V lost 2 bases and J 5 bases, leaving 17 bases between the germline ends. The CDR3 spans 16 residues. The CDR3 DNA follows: TGTGCCAGCAGTGAACACGGCTCTGGAGGGGGAGATACGCAGTATTTT. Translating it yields CASSEHGSGGGDTQYF.

The CDR3 DNA reads TGTGCTAGTGGTTCCCCAGGGCGCGACACCGGGGAGCTGTTTTTT. Translation: CASGSPGRDTGELFF. The chain carries TRBV12-5 and TRBJ2-2; possible D gene TRBD1, 5 bases. The CDR3 has 15 amino acids. CDR1 LGHNT and CDR2 FRNRAP come from the germline V gene. Trimming removed 4 bases from V and 3 bases from J, with 12 bases in between.

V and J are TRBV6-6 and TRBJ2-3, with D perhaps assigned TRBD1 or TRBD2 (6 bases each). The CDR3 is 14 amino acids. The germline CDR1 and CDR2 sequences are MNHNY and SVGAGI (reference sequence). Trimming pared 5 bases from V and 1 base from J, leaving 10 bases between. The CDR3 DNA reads TGTGCCAGCAGTGCACGGGGGCGCACAGATACGCAGTATTTT. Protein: CASSARGRTDTQYF.

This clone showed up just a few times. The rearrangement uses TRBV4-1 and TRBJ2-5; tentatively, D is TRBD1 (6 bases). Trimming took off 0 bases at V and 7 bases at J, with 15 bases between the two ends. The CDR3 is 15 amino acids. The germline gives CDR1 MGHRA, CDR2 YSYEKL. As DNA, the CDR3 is TGCGCCAGCAGCCAAGATCCGATACTAGGGGGGACCCAGTACTTC. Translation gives CASSQDPILGGTQYF.

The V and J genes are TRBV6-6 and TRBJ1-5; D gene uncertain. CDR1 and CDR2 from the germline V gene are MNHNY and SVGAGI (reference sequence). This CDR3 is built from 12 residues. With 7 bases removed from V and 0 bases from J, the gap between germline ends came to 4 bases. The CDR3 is CASKNSNQPQHF. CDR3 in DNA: TGTGCCAGCAAAAATAGCAATCAGCCCCAGCATTTT.

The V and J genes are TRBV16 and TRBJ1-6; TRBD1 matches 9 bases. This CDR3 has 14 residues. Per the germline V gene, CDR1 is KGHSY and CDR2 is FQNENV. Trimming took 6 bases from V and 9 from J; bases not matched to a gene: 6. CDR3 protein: CASRRDRVASPLHF. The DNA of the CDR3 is TGTGCCAGCAGGCGGGACAGGGTGGCTTCACCCCTCCACTTT.

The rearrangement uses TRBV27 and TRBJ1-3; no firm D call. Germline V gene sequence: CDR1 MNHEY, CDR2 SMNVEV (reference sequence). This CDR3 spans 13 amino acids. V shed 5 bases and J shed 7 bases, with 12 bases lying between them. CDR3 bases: TGTGCCAGCAGTCGCGACATGGGCAACACCATATATTTT. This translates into CASSRDMGNTIYF.

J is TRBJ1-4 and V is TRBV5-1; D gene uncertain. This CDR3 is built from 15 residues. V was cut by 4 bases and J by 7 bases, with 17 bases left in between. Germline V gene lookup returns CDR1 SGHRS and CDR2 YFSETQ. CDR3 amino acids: CASSGEGYEGEKLFF. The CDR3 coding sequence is TGCGCCAGCAGCGGGGAGGGTTACGAGGGTGAAAAACTGTTTTTT.

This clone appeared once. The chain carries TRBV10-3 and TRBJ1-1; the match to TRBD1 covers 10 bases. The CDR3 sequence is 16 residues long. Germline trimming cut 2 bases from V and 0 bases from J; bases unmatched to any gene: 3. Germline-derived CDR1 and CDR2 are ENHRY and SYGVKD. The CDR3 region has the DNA TGTGCCATCAGTGAGCTGACAGGGGGCATGAACACTGAAGCTTTCTTT. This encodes CAISELTGGMNTEAFF.

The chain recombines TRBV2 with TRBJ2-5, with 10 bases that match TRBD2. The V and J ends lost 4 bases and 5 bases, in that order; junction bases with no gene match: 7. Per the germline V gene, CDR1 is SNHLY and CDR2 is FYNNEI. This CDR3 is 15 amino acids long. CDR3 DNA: TGTGCCAGCAGTGCACAAGCGGGGGGGCTCGAGACCCAGTACTTC. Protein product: CASSAQAGGLETQYF.

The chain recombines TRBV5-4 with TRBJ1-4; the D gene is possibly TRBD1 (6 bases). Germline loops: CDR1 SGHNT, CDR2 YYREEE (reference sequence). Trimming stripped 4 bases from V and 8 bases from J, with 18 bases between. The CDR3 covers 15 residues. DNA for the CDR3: TGTGCCAGCAGCGGGGGCACAGGGTTTGAAGAAAAACTGTTTTTT. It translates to CASSGGTGFEEKLFF.

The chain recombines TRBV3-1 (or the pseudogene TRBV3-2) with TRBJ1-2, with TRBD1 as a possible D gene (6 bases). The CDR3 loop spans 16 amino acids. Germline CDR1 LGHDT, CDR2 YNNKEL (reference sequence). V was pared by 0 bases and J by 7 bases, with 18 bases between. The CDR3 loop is CASSQDLWGQGGGYTF. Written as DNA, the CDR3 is TGTGCCAGCAGCCAAGATCTATGGGGGCAGGGCGGTGGCTACACCTTC.

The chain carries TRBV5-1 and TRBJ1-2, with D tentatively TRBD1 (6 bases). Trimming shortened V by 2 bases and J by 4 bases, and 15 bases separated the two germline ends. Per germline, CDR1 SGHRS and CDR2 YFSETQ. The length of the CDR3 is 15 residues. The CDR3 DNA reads TGCGCCAGCAGCTTACTACAGGGAAACAGCTATGGCTACACCTTC. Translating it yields CASSLLQGNSYGYTF.

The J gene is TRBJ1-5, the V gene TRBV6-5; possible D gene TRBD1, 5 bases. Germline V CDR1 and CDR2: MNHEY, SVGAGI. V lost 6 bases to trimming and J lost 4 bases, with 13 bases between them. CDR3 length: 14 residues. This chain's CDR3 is CASRGQNFNQPQHF. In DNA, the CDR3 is TGTGCCAGCAGGGGGCAGAATTTTAATCAGCCCCAGCATTTT.

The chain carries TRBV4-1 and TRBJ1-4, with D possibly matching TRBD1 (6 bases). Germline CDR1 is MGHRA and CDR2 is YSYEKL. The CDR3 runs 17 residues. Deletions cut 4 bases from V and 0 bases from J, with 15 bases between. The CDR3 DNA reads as TGCGCCAGCAGCCCACCCGGGACACCTACAACTAATGAAAAACTGTTTTTT. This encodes CASSPPGTPTTNEKLFF.

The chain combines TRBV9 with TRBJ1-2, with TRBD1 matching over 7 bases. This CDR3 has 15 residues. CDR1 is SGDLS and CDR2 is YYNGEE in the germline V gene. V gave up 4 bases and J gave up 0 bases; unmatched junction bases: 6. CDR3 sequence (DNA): TGTGCCAGCAGCCTCTGGGACAGAGCTAACTATGGCTACACCTTC. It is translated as CASSLWDRANYGYTF.

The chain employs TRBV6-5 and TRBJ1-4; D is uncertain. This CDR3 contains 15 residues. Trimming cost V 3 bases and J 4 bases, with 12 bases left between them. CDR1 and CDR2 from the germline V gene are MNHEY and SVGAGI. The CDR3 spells CASSYDLADNEKLFF. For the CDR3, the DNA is TGTGCCAGCAGTTATGACCTAGCTGATAATGAAAAACTGTTTTTT.

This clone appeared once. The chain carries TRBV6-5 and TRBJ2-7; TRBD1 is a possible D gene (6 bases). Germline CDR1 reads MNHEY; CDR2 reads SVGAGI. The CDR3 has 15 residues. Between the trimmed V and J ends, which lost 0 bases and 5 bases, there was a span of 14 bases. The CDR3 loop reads CASSYSGQGYHEQYF. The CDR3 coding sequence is TGTGCCAGCAGTTACTCAGGTCAGGGGTACCACGAGCAGTACTTC.

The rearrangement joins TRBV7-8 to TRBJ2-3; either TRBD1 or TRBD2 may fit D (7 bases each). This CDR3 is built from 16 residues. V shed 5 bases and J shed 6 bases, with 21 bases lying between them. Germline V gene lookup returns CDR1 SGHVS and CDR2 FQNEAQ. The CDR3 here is CASSPGGEYAPDTQYF. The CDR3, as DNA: TGTGCCAGCAGCCCAGGGGGGGAGTACGCGCCTGATACGCAGTATTTT.

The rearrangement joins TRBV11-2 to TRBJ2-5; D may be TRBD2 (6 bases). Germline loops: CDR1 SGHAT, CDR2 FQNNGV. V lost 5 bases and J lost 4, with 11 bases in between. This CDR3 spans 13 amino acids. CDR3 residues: CASSPRLGETQYF. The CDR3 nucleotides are TGTGCCAGCAGCCCTAGACTAGGAGAGACCCAGTACTTC.